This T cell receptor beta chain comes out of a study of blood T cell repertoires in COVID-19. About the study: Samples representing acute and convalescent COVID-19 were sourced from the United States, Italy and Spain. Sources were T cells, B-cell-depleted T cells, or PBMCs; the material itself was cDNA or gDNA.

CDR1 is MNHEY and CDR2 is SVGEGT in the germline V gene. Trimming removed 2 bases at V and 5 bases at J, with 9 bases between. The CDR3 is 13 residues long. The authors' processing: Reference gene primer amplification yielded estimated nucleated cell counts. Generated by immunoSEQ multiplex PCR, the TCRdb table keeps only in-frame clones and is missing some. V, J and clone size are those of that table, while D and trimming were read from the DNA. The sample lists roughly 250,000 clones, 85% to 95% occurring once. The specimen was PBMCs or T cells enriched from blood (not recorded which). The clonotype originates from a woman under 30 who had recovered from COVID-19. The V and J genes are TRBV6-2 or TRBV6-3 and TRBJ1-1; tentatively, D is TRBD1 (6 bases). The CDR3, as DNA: TGTGCCAGCAGTTACGGACAGCTTACTGAAGCTTTCTTT. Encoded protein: CASSYGQLTEAFF.